This entry lists 16 T cell receptor beta chains sequenced from one sample in a study of blood T cell repertoires in COVID-19. Produced via immunoSEQ multiplex PCR; TCRdb's table is partial and in-frame only. The repertoire holds about 130,000 clones, with about 80% as singletons. Specimen: peripheral blood. All receptors come from a human donor in a cohort sampled during active COVID-19.

The V and J genes are TRBV5-4 and TRBJ2-2, with D perhaps matching TRBD2 (5 bases). The CDR3 loop spans 16 amino acids. V gave up 0 bases and J gave up 0 bases, with 9 bases separating them. The germline gives CDR1 SGHNT, CDR2 YYREEE (reference sequence). The CDR3 loop is CASSLVSGSNTGELFF. In DNA form, the CDR3 reads TGTGCCAGCAGCTTGGTAAGCGGCTCGAACACCGGGGAGCTGTTTTTT.

The chain joins TRBV19 to TRBJ1-2, with D possibly matching TRBD1 (5 bases). The CDR3 totals 14 residues. Germline lookup yields CDR1 LNHDA and CDR2 SQIVND (reference sequence). The V and J ends lost 10 bases and 8 bases respectively, with 23 bases between them. This CDR3 is CAISRGGDHKGYTF. The DNA for the CDR3 is TGTGCCATCTCAAGGGGAGGGGATCATAAAGGCTACACCTTC. Complete variable domain (other parts from reference TRBV19 and TRBJ1-2): DGGITQSPKYLFRKEGQNVTLSCEQNLNHDAMYWYRQDPGQGLRLIYYSQIVNDFQKGDIAEGYSVSREKKESFPLTVTSAQKNPTAFYLCAISRGGDHKGYTFGSGTRLTVV.

J is TRBJ2-3 and V is TRBV30, with D perhaps TRBD2 (6 bases). Trimming took off 3 bases at V and 4 bases at J, with 11 bases between the two ends. This CDR3 is 13 amino acids long. Germline lookup yields CDR1 GTSNPN and CDR2 SVGIG (reference sequence). CDR3 amino acids: CAWSGRRADTQYF. CDR3 in DNA: TGTGCCTGGAGCGGGAGACGAGCAGATACGCAGTATTTT.

This chain uses TRBV11-3 with TRBJ1-6, with D hard to call. CDR1 and CDR2 from the germline V gene are SGHNT and YENEEA. Trimming took 5 bases from V and 10 from J, leaving 12 bases between them. The CDR3 contains 13 residues. In DNA, the CDR3 is TGTGCCAGCAGCGAGAACCGGTTATCACCCCTCCACTTT. Amino acid sequence: CASSENRLSPLHF.

This clone was seen a single time. V gene TRBV12-5 combines with J gene TRBJ2-1; a weak D match, TRBD2 (6 bases). Trimming removed 1 base at V and 9 bases at J, with 19 bases between. Germline V gene lookup returns CDR1 LGHNT and CDR2 FRNRAP. This CDR3 is built from 16 residues. CDR3 nucleotide sequence: TGTGCTAGTGGTTTGGATCTAGCCGGGAGCGGTTTTGAGCAGTTCTTC. Residues: CASGLDLAGSGFEQFF.

The V and J genes are TRBV30 and TRBJ1-1; D is possibly TRBD1 (5 bases). V gave up 7 bases and J gave up 1 base, with 10 bases separating them. This CDR3 has 12 amino acids. Germline V gives CDR1 GTSNPN, CDR2 SVGIG (reference sequence). CDR3 amino acids: CALGGTNTEAFF. The CDR3 nucleotides read TGTGCCTTGGGGGGAACGAACACTGAAGCTTTCTTT.

V usage is TRBV5-4 and J usage is TRBJ2-3; the match to TRBD2 covers 9 bases. The CDR3 runs 16 residues. V was clipped by 1 base and J by 0 bases; unmatched bases: 3. Per germline, CDR1 SGHNT and CDR2 YYREEE (reference sequence). The CDR3 DNA sequence: TGTGCCAGCAGCTTGAGGCTAGCGGGGAGCACAGATACGCAGTATTTT. Amino acids: CASSLRLAGSTDTQYF.

The rearrangement joins TRBV9 to TRBJ2-3, with D possibly TRBD2 on 6 matching bases. The CDR3 length is 14 residues. Germline CDR1 and CDR2: SGDLS and YYNGEE. V lost 1 base, J lost 1 base, and 7 bases lay in between. In nucleotides, the CDR3 is TGTGCCAGCAGCGTAATAGCGGGCACAGATACGCAGTATTTT. Amino acid sequence: CASSVIAGTDTQYF.

The rearrangement links TRBV11-2 to TRBJ2-1; 14 bases align to TRBD2. This CDR3 is built from 15 residues. The ends lost 4 bases at V and 7 bases at J; junction bases unmatched: 3. The V gene's germline CDR1 is SGHAT and CDR2 FQNNGV. Here the CDR3 DNA reads TGTGCCAGCAGCTGGACTAGCGGGAGGAAAAATGAGCAGTTCTTC. It specifies CASSWTSGRKNEQFF.

The rearrangement uses TRBV3-1 (or the pseudogene TRBV3-2) and TRBJ2-1; 11 bases match TRBD2. Losses at the gene ends were 0 bases for V and 9 bases for J; bases not matched to a gene: 7. The CDR3 covers 16 residues. Germline CDR1 is LGHDT and CDR2 is YNNKEL (reference sequence). Here the CDR3 DNA reads TGTGCCAGCAGCCAAGAGCATAGCGGGGGGGAGGGTGAGCAGTTCTTC. Protein: CASSQEHSGGEGEQFF.

The chain employs TRBV9 and TRBJ2-3; 11 positions match TRBD2. Germline V CDR1 and CDR2: SGDLS, YYNGEE. With V trimmed by 7 bases and J by 2 bases, 15 bases remained unmatched. The CDR3 sequence is 18 residues long. The CDR3 reads CASSPGVAGGQVTDTQYF. DNA of the CDR3: TGTGCCAGCTCCCCCGGAGTAGCGGGAGGGCAGGTCACAGATACGCAGTATTTT.

V and J are TRBV29-1 and TRBJ1-1, with 8 bases aligning to TRBD1. Trimming took 4 bases from V and 6 from J; bases not matched to a gene: 4. Germline V lookup: CDR1 SQVTM, CDR2 ANQGSEA. The CDR3 length is 12 residues. The CDR3 protein is CSVGQGASEAFF. CDR3 nucleotide sequence: TGCAGCGTTGGTCAGGGGGCCTCTGAAGCTTTCTTT. Together with reference TRBV29-1 and TRBJ1-1, the CDR3 gives the full variable domain: SAVISQKPSRDICQRGTSLTIQCQVDSQVTMMFWYRQQPGQSLTLIATANQGSEATYESGFVIDKFPISRPNLTFSTLTVSNMSPEDSSIYLCSVGQGASEAFFGQGTRLTVV.

By share, this clone ranks as medium-sized (0.01 to 0.1%). V usage is TRBV19 and J usage is TRBJ2-5; TRBD1 is a possible D gene (5 bases). From germline, CDR1 is LNHDA and CDR2 SQIVND (reference sequence). The CDR3 runs 12 residues. Trimming took 6 bases from V and 9 from J, leaving 14 bases between them. CDR3 sequence reads: CASSPMEGAQYF. Written as DNA, the CDR3 is TGTGCCAGTAGCCCGATGGAAGGGGCCCAGTACTTC.

The rearrangement uses TRBV2 and TRBJ2-4; D uncertain. Per the germline V gene, CDR1 is SNHLY and CDR2 is FYNNEI. The V and J ends lost 5 bases and 2 bases respectively, with 10 bases between them. There are 14 residues in the CDR3. The CDR3 nucleotides are TGTGCCAGCAGTACCACAGAACCCAAAAACATTCAGTACTTC. It specifies CASSTTEPKNIQYF.

V is TRBV5-1 and J is TRBJ2-5; 8 nucleotides align to TRBD2. V lost 2 bases, J lost 1 base, and 4 bases stayed unmatched. The CDR3 is 15 residues long. The germline V gene encodes CDR1 SGHRS and CDR2 YFSETQ. In DNA, the CDR3 is TGCGCCAGCAGCTTAGGACTAGCCCTCCAAGAGACCCAGTACTTC. It encodes CASSLGLALQETQYF. Full variable domain (remainder filled in from reference TRBV5-1 and TRBJ2-5): KAGVTQTPRYLIKTRGQQVTLSCSPISGHRSVSWYQQTPGQGLQFLFEYFSETQRNKGNFPGRFSGRQFSNSRSEMNVSTLELGDSALYLCASSLGLALQETQYFGPGTRLLVL.

V and J are TRBV19 and TRBJ1-2; 7 bases line up with TRBD1. The CDR3 spans 13 residues. With 5 bases clipped from V and 1 base from J, the junction kept 1 base outside the gene matches. Germline CDR1 and CDR2: LNHDA and SQIVND (reference sequence). The CDR3 loop is CASSGTDNYGYTF. For the CDR3, the DNA is TGTGCCAGTAGTGGGACAGATAACTATGGCTACACCTTC.